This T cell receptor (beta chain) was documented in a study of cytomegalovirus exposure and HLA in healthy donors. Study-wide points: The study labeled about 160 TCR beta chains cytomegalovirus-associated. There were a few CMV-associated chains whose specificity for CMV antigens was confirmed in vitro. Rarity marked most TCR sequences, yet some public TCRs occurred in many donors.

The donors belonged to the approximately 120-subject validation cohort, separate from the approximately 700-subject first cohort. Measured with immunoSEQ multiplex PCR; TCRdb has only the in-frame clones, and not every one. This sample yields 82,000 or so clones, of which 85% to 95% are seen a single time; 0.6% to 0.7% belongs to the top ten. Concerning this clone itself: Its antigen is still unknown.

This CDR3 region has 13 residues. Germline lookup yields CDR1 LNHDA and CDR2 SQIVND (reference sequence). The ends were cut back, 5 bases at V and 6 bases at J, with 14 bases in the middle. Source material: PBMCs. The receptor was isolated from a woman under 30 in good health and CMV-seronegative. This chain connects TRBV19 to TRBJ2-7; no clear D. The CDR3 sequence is CASSYGRRGEQYF. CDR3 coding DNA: TGTGCCAGTAGTTACGGTCGGCGCGGCGAGCAGTACTTC.